The rows below give T cell receptor beta chains drawn from one sample of a study of blood T cell repertoires in COVID-19. Sequencing was performed with immunoSEQ multiplex PCR; in TCRdb, only in-frame clones are kept and a portion is missing. The table includes approximately 300,000 clones, around 84% detected once. The sample comprised PBMCs or T cells enriched from blood (not recorded which). These receptors were obtained from a man aged 30-40 years who had recovered from COVID-19. Each CDR3 is given with its conserved first and last residue. A D gene is named only where the DNA matches it firmly. Not all rows give a size; the values are once, few, many and, for expanded clones, a class.

V: TRBV7-2
size: NA
J: TRBJ1-2
D: NA
CDR3: CASSLAQFNYGYTF
DNA: TGTGCCAGCAGCTTAGCGCAGTTTAACTATGGCTACACCTTC

V: TRBV6-5
size: NA
J: TRBJ2-3
D: TRBD2
CDR3: CASSSTGTRGTDTQYF
DNA: TGTGCCAGCAGTTCTACCGGGACTAGGGGCACAGATACGCAGTATTTT

V: TRBV7-6
size: NA
J: TRBJ2-2
D: TRBD1
CDR3: CASSHTDRGRVGELFF
DNA: TGTGCCAGCAGCCATACGGACAGGGGAAGGGTCGGGGAGCTGTTTTTT

V: TRBV6-1
size: NA
J: TRBJ2-5
D: TRBD2
CDR3: CASSELAGTQETQYF
DNA: TGTGCCAGCAGTGAGCTAGCGGGGACCCAAGAGACCCAGTACTTC

V: TRBV12-5
size: NA
J: TRBJ1-1
D: NA
CDR3: CASGWGGGVVTEAFF
DNA: TGTGCTAGTGGTTGGGGAGGGGGGGTTGTCACTGAAGCTTTCTTT

V: TRBV4-2
size: NA
J: TRBJ2-3
D: NA
CDR3: CASSQDRSLPDTQYF
DNA: TGTGCCAGCAGCCAAGATAGAAGCTTACCAGATACGCAGTATTTT

V: TRBV27
size: NA
J: TRBJ2-3
D: TRBD2
CDR3: CASSLRLAADTQYF
DNA: TGTGCCAGCAGTTTAAGACTAGCAGCAGATACGCAGTATTTT

V: TRBV5-1
size: NA
J: TRBJ1-2
D: TRBD1
CDR3: CASSLHRDSYGYTF
DNA: TGCGCCAGCAGCTTGCACCGGGACAGCTATGGCTACACCTTC

V: TRBV9
size: NA
J: TRBJ2-2
D: NA
CDR3: CASSVVMEGANGELFF
DNA: TGTGCCAGCAGCGTAGTTATGGAGGGGGCGAACGGGGAGCTGTTTTTT

V: TRBV7-9
size: NA
J: TRBJ2-2
D: TRBD1
CDR3: CASSLDRDSGELFF
DNA: TGTGCCAGCAGCTTGGACAGGGACTCCGGGGAGCTGTTTTTT

V: TRBV21-1
size: once
J: TRBJ2-7
D: NA
CDR3: CASSQGVPSSYEQYF
DNA: TGTGCCAGCAGTCAAGGGGTACCCAGCTCCTACGAGCAGTACTTC

V: TRBV28
size: NA
J: TRBJ2-5
D: TRBD2
CDR3: CASIESGGSETQYF
DNA: TGTGCCAGCATCGAATCGGGAGGTTCGGAGACCCAGTACTTC

V: TRBV7-8
size: NA
J: TRBJ1-5
D: TRBD1
CDR3: CASSADRGINQPQHF
DNA: TGTGCCAGCAGCGCCGACAGGGGGATCAATCAGCCCCAGCATTTT

V: TRBV4-1
size: NA
J: TRBJ1-2
D: TRBD1
CDR3: CASSQVGGQGLLNYGYTF
DNA: TGCGCCAGCAGCCAAGTGGGTGGACAGGGTCTCCTTAACTATGGCTACACCTTC

V: TRBV7-2
size: NA
J: TRBJ2-1
D: NA
CDR3: CASSLTPGAYNEQFF
DNA: TGTGCCAGCAGCTTGACACCAGGGGCCTACAATGAGCAGTTCTTC

V: TRBV11-1
size: NA
J: TRBJ2-7
D: TRBD2
CDR3: CASSLARSSSGSYEQYF
DNA: TGTGCCAGCAGCTTAGCGCGCTCTTCTAGCGGGAGTTACGAGCAGTACTTC

V: TRBV4-1
size: NA
J: TRBJ1-4
D: TRBD1
CDR3: CASSHRDREANEKLFF
DNA: TGCGCCAGCAGCCACCGGGACAGAGAAGCTAATGAAAAACTGTTTTTT

V: TRBV5-5
size: NA
J: TRBJ1-6
D: NA
CDR3: CASSLIGTGSSYNSPLHF
DNA: TGTGCCAGCAGCTTGATTGGTACGGGTAGCTCCTATAATTCACCCCTCCACTTT

V: TRBV14
size: NA
J: TRBJ1-6
D: TRBD1
CDR3: CASSQYKTGARNSPLHF
DNA: TGTGCCAGCAGCCAATACAAGACAGGGGCGCGGAATTCACCCCTCCACTTT

V: TRBV12-3/TRBV12-4
size: NA
J: TRBJ2-2
D: NA
CDR3: CASSSGVAGELFF
DNA: TGTGCCAGCAGTTCAGGGGTAGCCGGGGAGCTGTTTTTT

V: TRBV6-5
size: NA
J: TRBJ1-1
D: TRBD1
CDR3: CASSTPQGDTEAFF
DNA: TGTGCCAGCAGTACCCCTCAGGGGGACACTGAAGCTTTCTTT

V: TRBV28
size: NA
J: TRBJ2-3
D: NA
CDR3: CASRKIGAGDTQYF
DNA: TGTGCCAGCCGTAAGATAGGGGCAGGGGATACGCAGTATTTT

V: TRBV5-6
size: once
J: TRBJ2-5
D: TRBD1
CDR3: CASSYSRTGEETQYF
DNA: TGTGCCAGCAGCTATTCCAGGACAGGGGAAGAGACCCAGTACTTC

V: TRBV3-1/TRBV3-2
size: NA
J: TRBJ1-2
D: TRBD1
CDR3: CASSQDSRDRYGYTF
DNA: TGTGCCAGCAGCCAAGATTCCCGGGACAGGTATGGCTACACCTTC

V: TRBV6-5
size: NA
J: TRBJ2-7
D: TRBD1
CDR3: CASSQGARGEQYF
DNA: TGTGCCAGCAGTCAGGGGGCTAGGGGAGAGCAGTACTTC

V: TRBV28
size: few
J: TRBJ2-7
D: TRBD2
CDR3: CASSFSGGAYEQYF
DNA: TGTGCCAGCAGTTTCAGCGGGGGGGCCTACGAGCAGTACTTC

V: TRBV9
size: once
J: TRBJ1-1
D: TRBD1
CDR3: CASSTGQATMNTEAFF
DNA: TGTGCCAGCAGCACAGGACAGGCAACTATGAACACTGAAGCTTTCTTT

V: TRBV9
size: NA
J: TRBJ1-6
D: NA
CDR3: CASSAVWSSPLHF
DNA: TGTGCCAGCAGCGCGGTCTGGAGTTCACCCCTCCACTTT

V: TRBV10-1
size: NA
J: TRBJ1-1
D: NA
CDR3: CASSESGSTEAFF
DNA: TGCGCCAGCAGTGAATCGGGGTCTACTGAAGCTTTCTTT

V: TRBV7-8
size: few
J: TRBJ2-3
D: TRBD1
CDR3: CASSRGTGSATQYF
DNA: TGTGCCAGCAGCCGAGGGACAGGCTCGGCTACGCAGTATTTT

V: TRBV6-5
size: once
J: TRBJ2-2
D: NA
CDR3: CASRSGGADTGELFF
DNA: TGTGCCAGCAGGTCGGGCGGGGCGGACACCGGGGAGCTGTTTTTT

V: TRBV3-1/TRBV3-2
size: few
J: TRBJ2-7
D: NA
CDR3: CASSQTNRGGEQYF
DNA: TGTGCCAGCAGCCAAACTAACAGGGGAGGCGAGCAGTACTTC

V: TRBV5-1
size: NA
J: TRBJ2-5
D: TRBD1
CDR3: CASSLRDRGRETQYF
DNA: TGCGCCAGCAGCTTACGGGACAGGGGACGAGAGACCCAGTACTTC

V: TRBV6-5
size: NA
J: TRBJ1-2
D: TRBD1
CDR3: CATTGAGGYTF
DNA: TGTGCCACGACAGGGGCTGGGGGCTACACCTTC

V: TRBV29-1
size: NA
J: TRBJ2-3
D: TRBD1
CDR3: CSGGPRLKRPGQGYTDTQYF
DNA: TGCAGCGGTGGGCCCAGGCTTAAGAGGCCGGGACAGGGATACACAGATACGCAGTATTTT

V: TRBV10-3
size: NA
J: TRBJ1-1
D: NA
CDR3: CAIRRGDTEAFF
DNA: TGTGCCATCAGGCGCGGTGACACTGAAGCTTTCTTT

V: TRBV5-6
size: NA
J: TRBJ1-5
D: NA
CDR3: CASSLSGFSNQPQHF
DNA: TGTGCCAGCAGCTTGTCGGGGTTTAGCAATCAGCCCCAGCATTTT

V: TRBV18
size: NA
J: TRBJ1-5
D: NA
CDR3: CASSQAQGAGGNQPQHF
DNA: TGTGCCAGCTCGCAAGCTCAAGGGGCCGGTGGCAATCAGCCCCAGCATTTT

V: TRBV4-1
size: NA
J: TRBJ2-5
D: NA
CDR3: CASSQDPREETQYF
DNA: TGCGCCAGCAGCCAAGATCCGAGGGAAGAGACCCAGTACTTC

V: TRBV3-1/TRBV3-2
size: NA
J: TRBJ2-4
D: TRBD1
CDR3: CASSQDWGQEKNIQYF
DNA: TGTGCCAGCAGCCAAGATTGGGGACAGGAAAAAAACATTCAGTACTTC

V: TRBV19
size: once
J: TRBJ2-2
D: NA
CDR3: CASSRVGEALVHTGELFF
DNA: TGTGCCAGTAGCCGGGTAGGGGAGGCCCTCGTGCACACCGGGGAGCTGTTTTTT

V: TRBV10-3
size: NA
J: TRBJ2-1
D: TRBD2
CDR3: CAIRPGLAGGINEQFF
DNA: TGTGCCATCAGACCGGGACTAGCGGGGGGTATCAATGAGCAGTTCTTC

V: TRBV7-6
size: NA
J: TRBJ2-3
D: TRBD2
CDR3: CASSPRPLLAGTFTDTQYF
DNA: TGTGCCAGCAGCCCGAGACCCCTACTAGCGGGAACATTCACAGATACGCAGTATTTT

V: TRBV21-1
size: NA
J: TRBJ1-2
D: NA
CDR3: CASSKAAGWSFYGYTF
DNA: TGTGCCAGCAGCAAAGCGGCAGGGTGGTCTTTCTATGGCTACACCTTC

V: TRBV6-1
size: NA
J: TRBJ1-1
D: NA
CDR3: CASSEAKSGWLRAFF
DNA: TGTGCCAGCAGTGAAGCGAAATCAGGGTGGTTGCGAGCTTTCTTT

V: TRBV5-4
size: once
J: TRBJ1-1
D: NA
CDR3: CASRLAGRDTEAFF
DNA: TGTGCCAGCAGATTAGCGGGCAGGGACACTGAAGCTTTCTTT

V: TRBV6-6
size: NA
J: TRBJ1-4
D: NA
CDR3: CASSVTTNEKLFF
DNA: TGTGCCAGCTCTGTAACAACTAATGAAAAACTGTTTTTT

V: TRBV25-1
size: NA
J: TRBJ1-4
D: NA
CDR3: CASSRGPKLFF
DNA: TGTGCCAGCAGCAGGGGCCCAAAACTGTTTTTT

V: TRBV5-1
size: NA
J: TRBJ2-7
D: TRBD1
CDR3: CASSQQGASEQYF
DNA: TGCGCCAGCAGCCAACAGGGGGCGAGTGAGCAGTACTTC

V: TRBV12-3/TRBV12-4
size: once
J: TRBJ2-5
D: NA
CDR3: CASSSEGQETQYF
DNA: TGTGCCAGCAGTTCTGAGGGTCAGGAGACCCAGTACTTC

V: TRBV11-2
size: NA
J: TRBJ1-3
D: NA
CDR3: CASSSSTGVGNTIYF
DNA: TGTGCCAGCAGCTCGTCCACGGGGGTCGGAAACACCATATATTTT